Shown below are 10 T cell receptor beta chains from a single sample sequenced in a study of T cells in Graves' hyperthyroidism and ophthalmopathy. Amplification of TCR beta CDR3 regions was performed using RNA transcripts as template. TCR CDR3 regions were first amplified by RT-PCR with HTBI primers. TCRdb independently ran MiXCR on the multiplex PCR reads; one entry per CDR3 protein. The profile shows roughly 500,000 distinct CDR3 sequences, less than 25% of them singletons. Sequenced sample: blood. These receptors all stem from a woman in her 70s with Graves' ophthalmopathy.

This clonotype came up a few times. The chain is built from TRBV11-2 and TRBJ2-7; 8 bases fit TRBD2. The CDR3 totals 15 residues. V trimming: 6 bases; J trimming: 4 bases; junction bases outside the gene matches: 11. In germline, CDR1 is SGHAT, CDR2 FQNNGV. CDR3 sequence reads: CASRPPGLGSYEQYF. The DNA for the CDR3 is TGTGCCAGCAGGCCGCCGGGACTAGGGTCGTACGAGCAGTACTTC.

V and J are TRBV12-3 or TRBV12-4 and TRBJ2-7; D unresolved. Trimming shortened V by 5 bases and J by 6 bases, and 11 bases separated the two germline ends. This CDR3 spans 12 amino acids. This CDR3 is CASSPGIGEQYF. CDR3 coding DNA: TGTGCCAGCAGTCCTGGGATCGGCGAGCAGTACTTC.

V and J are TRBV9 and TRBJ2-7; 7 bases are a match to TRBD2. The germline CDR1 and CDR2 sequences are SGDLS and YYNGEE. This CDR3 has 15 amino acids. The ends lost 1 base at V and 4 bases at J; junction bases unmatched: 8. The chain's CDR3 is CASSVSAGAKYEQYF. Written as DNA, the CDR3 is TGTGCCAGCAGCGTATCGGCGGGAGCTAAGTACGAGCAGTACTTC.

DNA of the CDR3: TGTGCCAGCAGCCCGCGACAGGGTCCGGATGAGCAGTTCTTC. It encodes CASSPRQGPDEQFF. The chain joins TRBV7-2 to TRBJ2-1, with 7 bases aligning to TRBD1. This CDR3 region has 14 residues. The germline V gene encodes CDR1 SGHTA and CDR2 FQGNSA. V was clipped by 5 bases and J by 8 bases; unmatched bases: 9.

The rearrangement links TRBV27 to TRBJ2-2, with a weak D call TRBD2 (6 bases). Germline CDR1 and CDR2: MNHEY and SMNVEV (reference sequence). CDR3 length: 15 residues. Trimming cost V 3 bases and J 5 bases, with 13 bases left between them. CDR3: CASSFGTLGTGELFF. CDR3 bases: TGTGCCAGCAGTTTTGGGACTTTGGGGACCGGGGAGCTGTTTTTT.

The chain joins TRBV27 to TRBJ2-7; 10 bases map to TRBD1. The germline V gene encodes CDR1 MNHEY and CDR2 SMNVEV (reference sequence). V was pared by 6 bases and J by 2 bases, with 7 bases of the junction left unmatched. This CDR3 contains 15 residues. The CDR3 sequence: CASSYLGQGAYEQYF. The CDR3, as DNA: TGTGCCAGCAGCTATTTAGGACAGGGGGCCTACGAGCAGTACTTC.

This clonotype was counted at least ten times. The chain couples TRBV28 to TRBJ1-3; 10 nucleotides align to TRBD1. The CDR3 runs to 17 residues. J was trimmed by 4 bases and V by 2 bases; bases with no gene match: 8. From germline, CDR1 is MDHEN and CDR2 SYDVKM. In DNA form, the CDR3 reads TGTGCCAGCAGTTTAATCCCCGGGACAGGGGTAGGAAACACCATATATTTT. Its translation: CASSLIPGTGVGNTIYF.

The sample holds many counts of this clonotype. The chain joins TRBV6-2 or TRBV6-3 to TRBJ2-7; TRBD2 agrees at 14 bases. V dropped 5 bases and J dropped 6; count of bases not matched to a gene: 3. Germline V gives CDR1 MNHEY, CDR2 SVGEGT. This CDR3 has 14 residues. The CDR3, as DNA: TGTGCCAGCAGTCGACTAGCGGGAGGGCGCGAGCAGTACTTC. Residues: CASSRLAGGREQYF.

This clonotype was detected many times. V is TRBV7-9 and J is TRBJ2-1, with D perhaps matching TRBD1 (5 bases). Germline V gene lookup returns CDR1 SEHNR and CDR2 FQNEAQ (reference sequence). The ends were cut back, 5 bases at V and 4 bases at J, with 9 bases in the middle. There are 13 residues in the CDR3. The CDR3 DNA is TGTGCCAGCAGCGCTCGGACATACAATGAGCAGTTCTTC. Translated, it gives CASSARTYNEQFF.

This clonotype came up many times. The chain couples TRBV20-1 to TRBJ1-1; D gene uncertain. CDR3 length equals 13 residues. In germline, CDR1 is DFQATT, CDR2 SNEGSKA (reference sequence). Trimming removed 5 bases from V and 0 bases from J, with 10 bases in between. The CDR3 here is CSAPRSVNTEAFF. The CDR3 region has the DNA TGCAGTGCTCCCCGGTCGGTGAACACTGAAGCTTTCTTT.